Following are 6 T cell receptor beta chains from one sample sequenced in a study of Ad26.COV2.S vaccination and SARS-CoV-2 variants. The data were produced by immunoSEQ multiplex PCR, yet TCRdb's version contains in-frame clones alone and is incomplete. The repertoire holds about 500,000 clones, with 89% as singletons. Treatment specified: about 20 received Ad26.COV2.S at low or high dose, single or two shots; 5 received placebo; per-sample allocation not given. Day 63 following the first vaccine or placebo injection was when the samples were taken. The sample consisted of peripheral blood, taken in a trial of Ad26.COV2.S vaccine versus placebo. The receptors derive from a person between 18 and 65 years old who received the Ad26.COV2.S COVID-19 vaccine or a placebo.

This chain links TRBV30 with TRBJ1-5, with D possibly matching TRBD1 (5 bases). Trimming took off 2 bases at V and 7 bases at J, with 15 bases between the two ends. The CDR3 consists of 14 residues. Germline V CDR1 and CDR2: GTSNPN, SVGIG (reference sequence). CDR3 nucleotides: TGTGCCTGGAGTCGGGACGCTCAGGGCCAGCCCCAGCATTTT. Translation: CAWSRDAQGQPQHF.

This chain uses TRBV30 with TRBJ1-2, with D possibly TRBD1 on 6 matching bases. The germline V gene has CDR1 GTSNPN and CDR2 SVGIG (reference sequence). The length of the CDR3 is 12 residues. V shed 2 bases and J shed 8 bases, with 12 bases lying between them. The CDR3 region is CAWSPGAEGYTF. The CDR3 DNA follows: TGTGCCTGGAGTCCGGGGGCTGAGGGCTACACCTTC.

This clone was seen a single time. The chain employs TRBV19 and TRBJ2-1; D gene ambiguous. CDR1 and CDR2 (germline): LNHDA, SQIVND (reference sequence). The CDR3 has 15 amino acids. Trimming removed 0 bases at V and 7 bases at J, with 13 bases between. The CDR3 sequence is CASSIDHDLSNEQFF. The CDR3 DNA follows: TGTGCCAGTAGTATAGATCATGACTTATCGAATGAGCAGTTCTTC.

The rearrangement uses TRBV6-5 and TRBJ2-7, with 11 bases fitting TRBD1. The ends lost 2 bases at V and 7 bases at J; junction bases unmatched: 10. This CDR3 is 16 amino acids long. In germline, CDR1 is MNHEY, CDR2 SVGAGI. CDR3 in amino acids: CASSYRMGQGGREQYF. The CDR3 nucleotides are TGTGCCAGCAGTTACCGTATGGGACAGGGGGGGAGGGAGCAGTACTTC.

This clone has just one count. V gene TRBV28 combines with J gene TRBJ1-5; D is unclear. The germline CDR1 and CDR2 sequences are MDHEN and SYDVKM. Trimming took 5 bases from V and 0 from J, leaving 2 bases between them. The CDR3 covers 12 residues. This CDR3 reads CASSDSNQPQHF. CDR3 DNA sequence: TGTGCCAGCAGTGATAGCAATCAGCCCCAGCATTTT.

The chain uses TRBV19 and TRBJ1-5; D unclear. The CDR3 length is 14 residues. V lost 0 bases, J lost 5 bases, and 8 bases lay in between. CDR1 LNHDA and CDR2 SQIVND come from the germline V gene (reference sequence). The CDR3 here is CASSIDSSDQPQHF. CDR3 nucleotide sequence: TGTGCCAGTAGTATAGATAGCTCTGATCAGCCCCAGCATTTT. Filled out from reference TRBV19 and TRBJ1-5, the complete variable domain reads DGGITQSPKYLFRKEGQNVTLSCEQNLNHDAMYWYRQDPGQGLRLIYYSQIVNDFQKGDIAEGYSVSREKKESFPLTVTSAQKNPTAFYLCASSIDSSDQPQHFGDGTRLSIL.